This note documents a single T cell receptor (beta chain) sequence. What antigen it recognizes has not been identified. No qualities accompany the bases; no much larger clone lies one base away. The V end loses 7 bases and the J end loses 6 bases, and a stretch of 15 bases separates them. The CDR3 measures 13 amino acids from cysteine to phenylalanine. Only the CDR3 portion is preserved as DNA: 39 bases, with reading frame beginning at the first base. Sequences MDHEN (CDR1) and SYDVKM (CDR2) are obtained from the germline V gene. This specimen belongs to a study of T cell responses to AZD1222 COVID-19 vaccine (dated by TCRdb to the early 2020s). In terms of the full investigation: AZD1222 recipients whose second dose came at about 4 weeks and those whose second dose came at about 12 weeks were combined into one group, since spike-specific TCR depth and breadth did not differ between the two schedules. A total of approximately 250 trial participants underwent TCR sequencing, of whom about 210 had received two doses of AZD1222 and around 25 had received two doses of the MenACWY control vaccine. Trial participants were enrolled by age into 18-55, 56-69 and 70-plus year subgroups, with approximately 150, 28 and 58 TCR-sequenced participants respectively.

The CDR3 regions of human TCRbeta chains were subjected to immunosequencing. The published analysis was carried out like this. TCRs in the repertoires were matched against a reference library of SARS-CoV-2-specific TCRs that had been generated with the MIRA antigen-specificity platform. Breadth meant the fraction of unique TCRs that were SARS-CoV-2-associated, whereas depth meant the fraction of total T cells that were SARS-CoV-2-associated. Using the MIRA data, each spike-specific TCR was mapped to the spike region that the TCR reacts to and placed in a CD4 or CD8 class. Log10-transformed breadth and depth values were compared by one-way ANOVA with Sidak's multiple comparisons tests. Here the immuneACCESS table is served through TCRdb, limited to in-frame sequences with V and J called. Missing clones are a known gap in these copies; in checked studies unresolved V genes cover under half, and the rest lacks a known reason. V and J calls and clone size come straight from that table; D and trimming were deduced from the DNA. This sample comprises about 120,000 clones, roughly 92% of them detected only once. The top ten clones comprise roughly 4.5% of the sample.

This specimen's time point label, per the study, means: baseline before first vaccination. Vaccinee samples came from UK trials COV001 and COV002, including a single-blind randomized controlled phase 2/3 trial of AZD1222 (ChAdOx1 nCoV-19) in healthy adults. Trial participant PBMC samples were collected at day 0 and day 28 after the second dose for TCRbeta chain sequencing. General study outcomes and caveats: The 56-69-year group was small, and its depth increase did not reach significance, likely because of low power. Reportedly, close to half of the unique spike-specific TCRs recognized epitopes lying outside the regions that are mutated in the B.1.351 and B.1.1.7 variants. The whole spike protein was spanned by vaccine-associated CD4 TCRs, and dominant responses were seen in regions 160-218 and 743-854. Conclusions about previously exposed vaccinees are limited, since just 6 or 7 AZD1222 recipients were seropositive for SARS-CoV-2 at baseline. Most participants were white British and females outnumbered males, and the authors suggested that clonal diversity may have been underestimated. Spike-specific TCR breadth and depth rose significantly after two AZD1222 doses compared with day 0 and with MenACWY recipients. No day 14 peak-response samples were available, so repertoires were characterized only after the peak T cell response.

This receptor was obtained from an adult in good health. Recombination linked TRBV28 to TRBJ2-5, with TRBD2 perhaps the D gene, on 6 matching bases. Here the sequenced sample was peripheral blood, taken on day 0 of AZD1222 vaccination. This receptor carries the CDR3 CASTPGRLKTQYF. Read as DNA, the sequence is TGTGCCAGCACCCCAGGGAGGCTCAAGACCCAGTACTTC.